The sequence of this T cell receptor beta chain was determined in a study of blood T cell repertoires in COVID-19. About the research overall: The study drew acute and convalescent COVID-19 samples from the United States, Italy and Spain. PBMCs, B-cell-depleted T cells, or T cells were the source of the cDNA or gDNA that made up the material.

In the source study's methods: Researchers report that nucleated cell counts were estimated from reference gene primer amplification. Clones were read by immunoSEQ multiplex PCR, and TCRdb kept only the in-frame ones, dropping some. That table supplies the V and J calls and clone size; D and trimming were determined from the DNA. This repertoire shows 250,000 to 300,000 clones, about nine tenths found once; its top ten account for 2% to 2.5%. This clone was counted a few times. The CDR3 is made up of 14 amino acids. Germline values: CDR1 LNHDA, CDR2 SQIVND (reference sequence). The germline V and J ends were trimmed by 6 bases and 5 bases, with 11 bases remaining between them.

The receptor's source is a woman aged 50 to 65 who had recovered from COVID-19. The rearrangement links TRBV19 to TRBJ1-6; maybe TRBD1 (5 bases). The sequenced sample was peripheral blood. CDR3 region: CASSGGAHNSPLHF. For the CDR3, the DNA is TGTGCCAGTAGCGGCGGGGCCCATAATTCACCCCTCCACTTT.